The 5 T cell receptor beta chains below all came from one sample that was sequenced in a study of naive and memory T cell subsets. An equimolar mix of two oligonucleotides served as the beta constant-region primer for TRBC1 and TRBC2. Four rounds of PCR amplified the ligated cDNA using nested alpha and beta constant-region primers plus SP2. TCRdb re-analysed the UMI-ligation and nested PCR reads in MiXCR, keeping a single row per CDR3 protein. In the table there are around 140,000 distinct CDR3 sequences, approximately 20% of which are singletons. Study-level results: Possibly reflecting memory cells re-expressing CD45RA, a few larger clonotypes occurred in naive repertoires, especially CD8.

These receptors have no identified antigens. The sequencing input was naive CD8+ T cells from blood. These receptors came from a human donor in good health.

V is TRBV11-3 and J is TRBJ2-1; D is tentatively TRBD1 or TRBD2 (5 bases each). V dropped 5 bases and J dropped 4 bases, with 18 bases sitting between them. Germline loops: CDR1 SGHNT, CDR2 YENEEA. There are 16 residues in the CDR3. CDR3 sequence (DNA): TGTGCCAGCAGCCCGGACGGGGACGGAATATACAATGAGCAGTTCTTC. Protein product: CASSPDGDGIYNEQFF.

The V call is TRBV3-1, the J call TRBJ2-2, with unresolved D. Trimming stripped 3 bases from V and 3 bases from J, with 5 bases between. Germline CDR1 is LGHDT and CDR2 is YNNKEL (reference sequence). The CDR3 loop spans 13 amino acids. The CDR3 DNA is TGTGCCAGCAGCCACTCGTACACCGGGGAGCTGTTTTTT. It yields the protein CASSHSYTGELFF.

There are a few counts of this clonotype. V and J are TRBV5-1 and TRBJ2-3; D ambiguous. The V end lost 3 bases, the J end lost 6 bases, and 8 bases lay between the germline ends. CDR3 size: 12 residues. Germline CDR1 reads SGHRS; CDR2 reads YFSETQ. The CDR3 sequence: CASSSEFDTQYF. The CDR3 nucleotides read TGCGCCAGCAGCTCTGAGTTCGATACGCAGTATTTT.

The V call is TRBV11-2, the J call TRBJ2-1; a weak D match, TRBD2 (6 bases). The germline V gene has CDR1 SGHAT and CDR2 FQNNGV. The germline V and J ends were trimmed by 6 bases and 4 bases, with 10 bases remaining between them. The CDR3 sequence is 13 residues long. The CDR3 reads CASRASEYNEQFF. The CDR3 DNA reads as TGTGCCAGCAGAGCTAGCGAATACAATGAGCAGTTCTTC.

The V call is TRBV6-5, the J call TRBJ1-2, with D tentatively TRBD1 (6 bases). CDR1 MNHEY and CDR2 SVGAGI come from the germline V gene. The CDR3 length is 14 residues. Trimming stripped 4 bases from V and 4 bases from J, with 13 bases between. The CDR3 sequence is CASSSSGAGYGYTF. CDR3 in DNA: TGTGCCAGCAGTTCCTCGGGGGCTGGCTATGGCTACACCTTC.